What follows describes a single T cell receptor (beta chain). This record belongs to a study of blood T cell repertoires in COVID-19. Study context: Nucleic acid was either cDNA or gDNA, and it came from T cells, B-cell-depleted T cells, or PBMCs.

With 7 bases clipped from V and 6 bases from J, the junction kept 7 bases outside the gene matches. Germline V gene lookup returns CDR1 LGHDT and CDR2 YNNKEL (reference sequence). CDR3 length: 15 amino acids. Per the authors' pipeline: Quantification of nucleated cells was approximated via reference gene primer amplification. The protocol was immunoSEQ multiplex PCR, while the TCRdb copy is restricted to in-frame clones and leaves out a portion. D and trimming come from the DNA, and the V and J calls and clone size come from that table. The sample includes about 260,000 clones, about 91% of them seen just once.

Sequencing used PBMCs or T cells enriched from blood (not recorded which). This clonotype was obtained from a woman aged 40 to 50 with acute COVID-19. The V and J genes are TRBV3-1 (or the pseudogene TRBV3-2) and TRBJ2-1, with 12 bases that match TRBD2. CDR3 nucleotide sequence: TGTGCCAGCACCCTCGGACTAGCGGGACCCAATGAGCAGTTCTTC. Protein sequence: CASTLGLAGPNEQFF.